This T cell receptor (beta chain) was identified during a study of blood T cell repertoires in COVID-19. Study-wide background: Sites across the United States, Italy and Spain contributed samples from acute and convalescent COVID-19.

CDR3 length: 13 residues. From germline, CDR1 is SGHRS and CDR2 YFSETQ. V lost 0 bases to trimming and J lost 3 bases, with 7 bases between them. Original processing methods: Amplification with reference gene primers provided the estimates of nucleated cell counts. Generated by immunoSEQ multiplex PCR, the TCRdb table keeps only in-frame clones and is missing some. The D gene and trimming were derived from the DNA, and the V and J assignments and clone size from that table. The repertoire holds around 150,000 clones, with roughly nine tenths as singletons. The material sequenced was peripheral blood. The sequence was obtained from a man between 60 and 75 years old with active or convalescent COVID-19. The genes are TRBV5-1 and TRBJ2-7; tentatively, D is TRBD1 (5 bases). CDR3 residues: CASSLAQGYEQYF. In DNA, the CDR3 is TGCGCCAGCAGCTTGGCTCAGGGCTACGAGCAGTACTTC.